The present entry profiles one T cell receptor (beta chain) with its context. Antigen specificity is unknown. These data belong to a study of blood T cells in healthy people across ages. A J-beta primer mix and a sample-barcoded 5' primer were used in a second PCR of about 7 to 12 cycles. TCRdb reanalysed the 5' RACE reads using MiXCR and keeps one entry per CDR3 protein. The sample records about 670,000 distinct CDR3 sequences, under 65% being singletons. Study results and caveats: Whereas aged donors had fewer naive CD4+ cells, long-lived donors had more of them and higher diversity.

CDR1 is KGHDR and CDR2 is SFDVKD in the germline V gene. V was shortened by 0 bases and J by 5 bases, with 15 bases between the two germline ends. This CDR3 spans 16 amino acids. Each individual donor underwent a draw of ten milliliters of peripheral blood. PBMCs were isolated at a quantity of at least 6 million per sample. V usage is TRBV24-1 and J usage is TRBJ1-1; D call uncertain. The receptor was isolated from a woman older than 75 in good health. Sequencing was carried out using blood. The CDR3 DNA sequence: TGTGCCACCAGTGATTTGAATCCGGGATGTGGTACTGAAGCTTTCTTT. It is translated as CATSDLNPGCGTEAFF.